The rows below give T cell receptor beta chains drawn from one sample of a study of blood T cells in healthy people across ages. Each CDR3 protein gets one entry after TCRdb re-called the 5' RACE reads with MiXCR. The sample comprises 1.5 million to 2 million distinct CDR3 sequences, under 30% of which are singletons, and 7.7% rests with the top ten. Sample: blood. These receptors were obtained from a woman in her thirties in good health. CDR3s include the opening cysteine and the closing phenylalanine or tryptophan. The D gene is left open where the match is weak. The size field is filled for only some rows; it gives once, few, many or a size class.

v_call	d_call	j_call	clone_size	cdr3_nt	cdr3_aa
TRBV3-1	TRBD2	TRBJ2-2	few	TGTGCCAGCAGCCAAGGACTAGCTAGGAACACCGGGGAGCTGTTTTTT	CASSQGLARNTGELFF
TRBV30	-	TRBJ2-5	few	TGTGCCTGGAGTGTAAACAGGCGAGAGACCCAGTACTTC	CAWSVNRRETQYF
TRBV27	TRBD1	TRBJ1-2	few	TGTGCCAGCAGTCCCAGGGGGCTAATGGATGGCTACACCTTC	CASSPRGLMDGYTF
TRBV29-1	TRBD2	TRBJ2-4	-	TGCAGCGTTGAATTGTTAAGCGGGGGACAGTACTTC	CSVELLSGGQYF
TRBV7-9	-	TRBJ1-2	few	TGTGCCAGCAACGCCCGGGGGAATGGCTACACCTTC	CASNARGNGYTF
TRBV7-9	-	TRBJ1-1	-	TGCGCCAGCAGCTCCCCTCCCCAGGGGAGAGGTGAAGCTTTCTTT	CASSSPPQGRGEAFF
TRBV20-1	TRBD2	TRBJ2-1	many	TGCAGTGCTAGAGATGAACGCCATCGGGGGGTGGCCTACAATGAGCAGTTCTTC	CSARDERHRGVAYNEQFF
TRBV5-5	TRBD1	TRBJ2-1	-	TGTGCCAGCAGCTCACGAGGGAGGACAGGGGCGTACAATGAGCAGTTCTTC	CASSSRGRTGAYNEQFF
TRBV27	TRBD1	TRBJ2-5	-	TGTGCCAGCAGTTCGGGACAGGGCGCCTGGAATGAGCAGTACTTC	CASSSGQGAWNEQYF
TRBV7-2	-	TRBJ2-2	few	TGTGCCAGCAGCTTAAATCGGCCAATTAACACCGGGGAGCTGTTTTTT	CASSLNRPINTGELFF
TRBV29-1	-	TRBJ2-1	-	TGCAGCGTAGAGCGACATAGGGCAGATGAGCAGTTCTTC	CSVERHRADEQFF
TRBV5-1	-	TRBJ2-3	-	TGCGCCAGCGGAGACTTCAGCACAGGTACGCAGTATTTT	CASGDFSTGTQYF
TRBV10-3	TRBD2	TRBJ2-7	many	TGTGCCATCAGTGAGTCCGGGCTAGCGGGGCCCCCGAGCTACGAGCAGTACTTC	CAISESGLAGPPSYEQYF
TRBV6-5	TRBD1	TRBJ1-2	few	TGTGCCAGCAGTAGACAGGGAATGGTGCAGGACTATGGCTACACCTTC	CASSRQGMVQDYGYTF
TRBV11-2	TRBD1	TRBJ1-2	-	TGTGCCAGCAGCTTAGATCCAGGACAGGGGAGCTATGGCTACACCTTC	CASSLDPGQGSYGYTF
TRBV12-3/TRBV12-4	-	TRBJ2-5	-	TGTGCCAGCAGTTTATTTACAGGGTGGGAGACCCAGTACTTC	CASSLFTGWETQYF
TRBV7-9	-	TRBJ2-1	-	TGTGCCAGCAGCCTACTTGGGGGCCCCGAGGGAAATGAGCAGTTCTTC	CASSLLGGPEGNEQFF
TRBV28	-	TRBJ2-5	-	TGTGCCAGCAGTTTCGGGGGAGACGGGGAGACCCAGTACTTC	CASSFGGDGETQYF
TRBV7-2	TRBD2	TRBJ2-7	many	TGTGCCAGCAGCTTGAAAGGGACTAGCGGGTACGAGCAGTACTTC	CASSLKGTSGYEQYF
TRBV4-1	-	TRBJ2-3	-	TGCGCCAGCAGCCAAGATAGGCGGGCGGGGCTGACAGCTACGCAGTATTTT	CASSQDRRAGLTATQYF
TRBV3-1	-	TRBJ2-4	many	TGTGCCAGCAGCCAAGGAAGGGGGAACATTCAGTACTTC	CASSQGRGNIQYF
TRBV10-3	-	TRBJ2-3	-	TGTGCCATCAGTGAGACGACCCGTGGAGATACGCAGTATTTT	CAISETTRGDTQYF
TRBV5-1	TRBD1	TRBJ2-6	-	TGCGCCAGCACCCAGAGACCGACAGGGTCCTCTGGGGCCAACGTCCTGACTTTC	CASTQRPTGSSGANVLTF
TRBV9	TRBD1	TRBJ2-7	many	TGTGCCAGCAGCGAGACAGGGGCGCCCCTCTACGAGCAGTACTTC	CASSETGAPLYEQYF
TRBV27	-	TRBJ2-4	few	TGTGCCAGCAGCACCGGGGCTAATAAGCAGTACTTC	CASSTGANKQYF
TRBV20-1	-	TRBJ1-1	-	TGCAGTGCTAGGGATCTCGAACTTCCGGGACTAAACACTGAAGCTTTCTTT	CSARDLELPGLNTEAFF
TRBV9	-	TRBJ2-7	-	TGTGTCAGCAGCGCAGGTCCGGCCTCCTACGAGCAGTACTTC	CVSSAGPASYEQYF
TRBV29-1	TRBD2	TRBJ2-3	-	TGCAGCGCCGGGACTAGCGGCAGGAGGGGAACGCAGTATTTT	CSAGTSGRRGTQYF
TRBV4-1	-	TRBJ2-4	many	TGCGCCAGCAGCCATCCGGGACTTGATACCAAAAACATTCAGTACTTC	CASSHPGLDTKNIQYF
TRBV7-9	TRBD2	TRBJ2-1	few	TGTGCCAGCAGGTTACCGGGACTAGCCTACAATGAGCAGTTCTTC	CASRLPGLAYNEQFF
TRBV7-3	-	TRBJ2-6	few	TGTGCCAGCAGCTTACAGGAGGGTGGAGCCTCCAGGGCCAACGTCCTGACTTTC	CASSLQEGGASRANVLTF
TRBV24-1	-	TRBJ2-3	-	TGTGCCACCAGTGATTTGGGGCGCGGGGAAATAGATACGCAGTATTTT	CATSDLGRGEIDTQYF